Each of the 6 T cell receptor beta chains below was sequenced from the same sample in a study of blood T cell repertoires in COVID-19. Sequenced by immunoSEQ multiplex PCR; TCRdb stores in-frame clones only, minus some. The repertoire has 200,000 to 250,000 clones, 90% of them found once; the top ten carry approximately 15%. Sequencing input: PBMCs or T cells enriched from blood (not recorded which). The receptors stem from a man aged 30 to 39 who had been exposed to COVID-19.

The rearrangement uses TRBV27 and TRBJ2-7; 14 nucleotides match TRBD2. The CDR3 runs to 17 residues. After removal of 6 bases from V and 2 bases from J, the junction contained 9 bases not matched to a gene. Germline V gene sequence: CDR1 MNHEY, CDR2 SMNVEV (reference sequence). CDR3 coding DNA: TGTGCCAGCAGCACCCTTGGGACTAGCGGGGGCCCCTACGAGCAGTACTTC. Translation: CASSTLGTSGGPYEQYF.

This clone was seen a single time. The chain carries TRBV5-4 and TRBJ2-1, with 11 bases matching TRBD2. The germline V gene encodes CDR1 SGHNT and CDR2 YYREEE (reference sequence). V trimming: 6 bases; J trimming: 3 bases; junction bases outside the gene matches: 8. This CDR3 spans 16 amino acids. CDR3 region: CASKTSGAVFYNEQFF. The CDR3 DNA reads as TGTGCCAGCAAGACTAGCGGGGCGGTGTTCTACAATGAGCAGTTCTTC.

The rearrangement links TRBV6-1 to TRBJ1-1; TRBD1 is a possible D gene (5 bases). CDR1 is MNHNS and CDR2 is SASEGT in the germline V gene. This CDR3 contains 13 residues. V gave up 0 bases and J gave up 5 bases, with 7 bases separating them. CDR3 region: CASSEARGTEAFF. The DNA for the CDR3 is TGTGCCAGCAGTGAAGCTCGGGGGACTGAAGCTTTCTTT.

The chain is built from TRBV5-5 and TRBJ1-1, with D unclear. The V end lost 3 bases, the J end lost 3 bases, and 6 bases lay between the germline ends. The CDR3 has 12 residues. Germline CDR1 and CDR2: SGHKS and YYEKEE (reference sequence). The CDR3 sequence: CASSSEDTEAFF. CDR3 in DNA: TGTGCCAGCAGCTCAGAGGACACTGAAGCTTTCTTT.

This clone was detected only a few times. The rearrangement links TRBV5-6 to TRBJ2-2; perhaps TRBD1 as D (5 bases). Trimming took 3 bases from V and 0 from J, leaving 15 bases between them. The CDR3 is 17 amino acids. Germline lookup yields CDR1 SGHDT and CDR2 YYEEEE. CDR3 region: CASSYYDSRSNTGELFF. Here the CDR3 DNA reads TGTGCCAGCAGCTACTACGACAGCCGATCGAACACCGGGGAGCTGTTTTTT.

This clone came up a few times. CDR3 sequence: CATRLSSTYEQYF. DNA of the CDR3: TGTGCCACCAGACTATCATCGACCTACGAGCAGTACTTC. The chain joins TRBV15 to TRBJ2-7; D call uncertain. V was shortened by 6 bases and J by 2 bases, with 11 bases between the two germline ends. The CDR3 totals 13 residues. Germline-derived CDR1 and CDR2 are LNHNV and YYDKDF (reference sequence).